Below, 29 T cell receptor beta chains from the same sample are listed, as sequenced in a study of blood T cell repertoires in COVID-19. TCRdb's table, derived via immunoSEQ multiplex PCR, lists solely in-frame clones and lacks some. The sample lists over 150,000 clones; roughly 84% were seen once. Sequenced sample: PBMCs or T cells enriched from blood (not recorded which). The receptors were sampled from a woman in her twenties or thirties who had recovered from COVID-19.

V and J are TRBV18 and TRBJ2-1; D not certain. Germline V gene data show CDR1 as KGHSH and CDR2 as LQKENI. This CDR3 has 13 residues. Between the trimmed V and J ends, which lost 6 bases and 6 bases, there was a span of 12 bases. Written as DNA, the CDR3 is TGTGCCAGCTCTTCGGGTTCCGGCAATGAGCAGTTCTTC. This translates into CASSSGSGNEQFF. Full variable domain (missing parts from reference TRBV18 and TRBJ2-1): NAGVMQNPRHLVRRRGQEARLRCSPMKGHSHVYWYRQLPEEGLKFMVYLQKENIIDESGMPKERFSAEFPKEGPSILRIQQVVRGDSAAYFCASSSGSGNEQFFGPGTRLTVL.

The CDR3 DNA follows: TGTGCCAGCAGCTTCGGGGAGGGTATCTATGGCTACACCTTC. It encodes CASSFGEGIYGYTF. This chain links TRBV7-3 with TRBJ1-2; D not resolved. V was pared by 3 bases and J by 4 bases, with 12 bases between. In germline, CDR1 is SGHTA, CDR2 FQGTGA. The CDR3 runs 14 residues.

The chain recombines TRBV20-1 with TRBJ2-7; 7 bases agree with TRBD1. J gave up 6 bases and V 3 bases, and 14 bases lay outside the gene matches. CDR3 size: 15 residues. CDR1 is DFQATT, CDR2 SNEGSKA, per germline (reference sequence). CDR3: CSASENPGQFGEQYF. CDR3 bases: TGCAGTGCTAGTGAAAACCCGGGACAGTTTGGCGAGCAGTACTTC.

This CDR3 reads CASSSGGGAPRGDSPLHF. The CDR3 nucleotides are TGTGCCAGCAGCTCGGGAGGGGGGGCCCCGAGGGGCGATTCACCCCTCCACTTT. The chain recombines TRBV5-4 with TRBJ1-6; the D gene is possibly TRBD1 (6 bases). Trimming stripped 3 bases from V and 8 bases from J, with 24 bases between. Germline CDR1 SGHNT, CDR2 YYREEE (reference sequence). CDR3 length equals 18 residues.

V and J are TRBV28 and TRBJ2-7, with 10 bases aligning to TRBD2. Trimming removed 6 bases from V and 3 bases from J; junction bases left unmatched: 5. Germline V lookup: CDR1 MDHEN, CDR2 SYDVKM. The CDR3 loop spans 14 amino acids. In DNA form, the CDR3 reads TGTGCCAGCAGACCTAGCGGGAGTCACTACGAGCAGTACTTC. It yields the protein CASRPSGSHYEQYF.

The V call is TRBV10-2, the J call TRBJ1-1; 8 bases agree with TRBD1. The germline V gene has CDR1 WSHSY and CDR2 SAAADI. V shed 10 bases and J 1 base; nucleotides not matched to a gene: 2. The CDR3 has 12 amino acids. The CDR3: CATGTGNTEAFF. CDR3 sequence (DNA): TGCGCCACAGGGACAGGGAACACTGAAGCTTTCTTT.

This rearrangement joins TRBV14 to TRBJ1-6, with a weak D call TRBD1 (6 bases). Per the germline V gene, CDR1 is SGHDN and CDR2 is FVKESK. CDR3 length equals 15 residues. The germline V and J ends were trimmed by 1 base and 7 bases, with 11 bases remaining between them. The CDR3 nucleotides read TGTGCCAGCAGCCAAGTCAGACAGGTAAATTCACCCCTCCACTTT. This sequence encodes CASSQVRQVNSPLHF.

The rearrangement joins TRBV12-3 or TRBV12-4 to TRBJ1-1, with D possibly matching TRBD1 (6 bases). The CDR3 totals 13 residues. The V and J ends lost 7 bases and 8 bases respectively, with 17 bases between them. The CDR3, as DNA: TGTGCCAGCAATCGAGCCTGGACAGTCGAAGCTTTCTTT. Translation: CASNRAWTVEAFF.

The chain joins TRBV28 to TRBJ1-2; possible D gene TRBD1, 6 bases. Germline loops: CDR1 MDHEN, CDR2 SYDVKM. V gave up 5 bases and J gave up 2 bases, with 12 bases separating them. The CDR3 runs to 14 residues. The CDR3 sequence: CASSIRGLNYGYTF. CDR3 DNA sequence: TGTGCCAGCAGTATCAGGGGCCTAAACTATGGCTACACCTTC.

This clone appeared a few times. This chain uses TRBV7-9 with TRBJ2-3; a possible D gene is TRBD2 (7 bases). This CDR3 comprises 14 residues. Trimming shortened V by 8 bases and J by 0 bases, and 12 bases separated the two germline ends. Looked up from germline, CDR1 is SEHNR and CDR2 is FQNEAQ (reference sequence). CDR3 sequence (DNA): TGTGCCAGCCGCGGGGGCCCCAGCACAGATACGCAGTATTTT. It is translated as CASRGGPSTDTQYF.

The V and J genes are TRBV30 and TRBJ1-1, with D maybe TRBD1 (6 bases). V was trimmed by 5 bases and J by 0 bases, leaving 13 bases between them. Germline lookup yields CDR1 GTSNPN and CDR2 SVGIG (reference sequence). The length of the CDR3 is 14 residues. As DNA, the CDR3 is TGTGCCTGGGAGAACAGGGCCGTGAACACTGAAGCTTTCTTT. As protein: CAWENRAVNTEAFF.

This rearrangement joins TRBV7-8 to TRBJ1-5; D gene ambiguous. Germline-derived CDR1 and CDR2 are SGHVS and FQNEAQ. The ends were cut back, 1 base at V and 1 base at J, with 8 bases in the middle. CDR3 length: 15 amino acids. The CDR3, as DNA: TGTGCCAGCAGCTTAGAGAGGGCGAGCAATCAGCCCCAGCATTTT. This translates into CASSLERASNQPQHF.

The chain recombines TRBV3-1 (or the pseudogene TRBV3-2) with TRBJ2-1, with D perhaps matching TRBD2 (7 bases). Germline CDR1 and CDR2: LGHDT and YNNKEL (reference sequence). V was trimmed by 6 bases and J by 3 bases, leaving 15 bases between them. The length of the CDR3 is 15 residues. CDR3 coding DNA: TGTGCCAGCAGACCCCGGGGAGGGGGCTACAATGAGCAGTTCTTC. It encodes CASRPRGGGYNEQFF.

The chain carries TRBV27 and TRBJ1-6; D is undetermined. V was pared by 4 bases and J by 4 bases, with 5 bases between. Germline V gene data show CDR1 as MNHEY and CDR2 as SMNVEV (reference sequence). The CDR3 length is 13 residues. CDR3 region: CASSSGYNSPLHF. CDR3 nucleotide sequence: TGTGCCAGCAGTTCCGGTTATAATTCACCCCTCCACTTT.

DNA for the CDR3: TGTGCCGGACAGACAGGTTCTATGAACACTGAAGCTTTCTTT. Protein: CAGQTGSMNTEAFF. This chain joins TRBV6-5 and TRBJ1-1; D may be TRBD1 (6 bases). Deletions cut 11 bases from V and 0 bases from J, with 16 bases between. CDR1 is MNHEY and CDR2 is SVGAGI in the germline V gene. The CDR3 is made up of 14 amino acids.

V gene TRBV28 combines with J gene TRBJ2-2; 8 bases are a match to TRBD2. The trim removed 2 bases at V and 6 bases at J, leaving 2 bases unmatched. This CDR3 has 14 amino acids. Per germline, CDR1 MDHEN and CDR2 SYDVKM. The CDR3 reads CASSLPGGAGELFF. The CDR3 DNA is TGTGCCAGCAGTTTACCCGGGGGGGCCGGGGAGCTGTTTTTT.

The chain links TRBV11-2 to TRBJ1-2; D perhaps matches TRBD1 (6 bases). Germline V gene data show CDR1 as SGHAT and CDR2 as FQNNGV. The CDR3 is 13 amino acids. V lost 1 base, J lost 8 bases, and 11 bases lay in between. As DNA, the CDR3 is TGTGCCAGCAGCTTAGGTGCAGGGGTCGGCTACACCTTC. Translating it yields CASSLGAGVGYTF.

The chain employs TRBV5-6 and TRBJ2-7; possible D gene TRBD2, 6 bases. Germline V gives CDR1 SGHDT, CDR2 YYEEEE. This CDR3 has 17 residues. V gave up 4 bases and J gave up 4 bases, with 24 bases separating them. For the CDR3, the DNA is TGTGCCAGCAGCCCTTTGGGACTGGGTATTAGCGGTTACGAGCAGTACTTC. Translating it yields CASSPLGLGISGYEQYF.

The chain employs TRBV3-1 (or the pseudogene TRBV3-2) and TRBJ1-5; D perhaps matches TRBD1 (5 bases). The CDR3 runs 14 residues. Germline loops: CDR1 LGHDT, CDR2 YNNKEL (reference sequence). V shed 2 bases and J shed 7 bases, with 12 bases lying between them. The CDR3 is CASSQPGEGQPQHF. DNA of the CDR3: TGTGCCAGCAGCCAACCCGGGGAGGGGCAGCCCCAGCATTTT.

V gene TRBV6-5 combines with J gene TRBJ1-1, with 7 bases aligning to TRBD1. The CDR3 consists of 15 residues. The J segment lost 4 bases and the V segment lost 0 bases, leaving 5 bases of the junction unmatched. Per the germline V gene, CDR1 is MNHEY and CDR2 is SVGAGI. The CDR3 DNA reads TGTGCCAGCAGTTACTCGACAGGGATGACCACTGAAGCTTTCTTT. Encoded protein: CASSYSTGMTTEAFF.

This clone was found once. The rearrangement joins TRBV5-6 to TRBJ2-3, with TRBD2 matching 8 bases. Losses at the gene ends were 3 bases for V and 2 bases for J; bases not matched to a gene: 5. CDR1 is SGHDT, CDR2 YYEEEE, per germline. The CDR3 is 15 amino acids. DNA for the CDR3: TGTGCCAGCAGCTCGGGGACTAGGAACACAGATACGCAGTATTTT. Its translation: CASSSGTRNTDTQYF.

The chain has TRBV20-1 and TRBJ1-2, with a tentative D call TRBD1 (5 bases). The CDR3 loop spans 11 amino acids. Germline CDR1 DFQATT, CDR2 SNEGSKA (reference sequence). CDR3 DNA sequence: TGCAGCGCCCAGGGCGTTTATGGCTACACCTTC. Translating gives CSAQGVYGYTF.

The V gene is TRBV5-4, the J gene TRBJ2-7; D might be TRBD1 (5 bases). V was clipped by 4 bases and J by 7 bases, with 18 bases between them. This CDR3 spans 14 amino acids. The germline V gene encodes CDR1 SGHNT and CDR2 YYREEE (reference sequence). CDR3 loop: CASSVRGTFWEQYF. As DNA, the CDR3 is TGTGCCAGCAGCGTTAGGGGAACTTTCTGGGAGCAGTACTTC.

The J gene is TRBJ2-3, the V gene TRBV24-1; 10 bases are shared with TRBD1. Losses at the gene ends were 4 bases for V and 6 bases for J; bases not matched to a gene: 9. Germline V gives CDR1 KGHDR, CDR2 SFDVKD. This CDR3 is 16 amino acids long. CDR3 amino acids: CATSDLTGTGVDTQYF. DNA for the CDR3: TGTGCCACCAGTGACCTCACCGGGACAGGGGTTGATACGCAGTATTTT.

The V gene is TRBV5-1, the J gene TRBJ2-5; D may be TRBD2 (7 bases). The CDR3 is 17 amino acids. Between the trimmed V and J ends, which lost 4 bases and 0 bases, there was a span of 19 bases. Germline loops: CDR1 SGHRS, CDR2 YFSETQ. The CDR3 here is CASSGGGRTRDQETQYF. The CDR3 nucleotides read TGCGCCAGCAGCGGGGGGGGCCGAACCAGGGACCAAGAGACCCAGTACTTC.

In DNA, the CDR3 is TGTGCCAGCAGTCCCATCGGTCTCGAGCAGTACTTC. Its translation is CASSPIGLEQYF. The rearrangement uses TRBV27 and TRBJ2-7; unclear D gene. This CDR3 has 12 amino acids. Germline CDR1 is MNHEY and CDR2 is SMNVEV (reference sequence). Trimming stripped 5 bases from V and 6 bases from J, with 11 bases between.

This clone was detected only once. The chain combines TRBV5-5 with TRBJ1-4; D gene unclear. CDR1 is SGHKS and CDR2 is YYEKEE in the germline V gene (reference sequence). The ends were cut back, 1 base at V and 0 bases at J, with 10 bases in the middle. This CDR3 contains 16 residues. CDR3 sequence (DNA): TGTGCCAGCAGCTTGCGAGGGCTGGCAACTAATGAAAAACTGTTTTTT. It codes for CASSLRGLATNEKLFF.

The CDR3 is CASSITGNNEQFF. CDR3 DNA: TGTGCCAGTAGTATCACAGGGAATAATGAGCAGTTCTTC. The gene calls are TRBV19 and TRBJ2-1, with D possibly TRBD1 on 6 matching bases. Trimming took 3 bases from V and 7 from J, leaving 10 bases between them. The CDR3 is 13 residues long. Germline loops: CDR1 LNHDA, CDR2 SQIVND (reference sequence). The variable domain in full, with the rest retrieved from reference TRBV19 and TRBJ2-1, is DGGITQSPKYLFRKEGQNVTLSCEQNLNHDAMYWYRQDPGQGLRLIYYSQIVNDFQKGDIAEGYSVSREKKESFPLTVTSAQKNPTAFYLCASSITGNNEQFFGPGTRLTVL.

This chain links TRBV2 with TRBJ1-2; D perhaps matches TRBD1 (5 bases). CDR1 and CDR2 (germline): SNHLY, FYNNEI. V lost 6 bases, J lost 7 bases, and 15 bases lay in between. There are 13 residues in the CDR3. The CDR3, as DNA: TGTGCCAGCAGCTACAAGGACAACGGTGGCTACACCTTC. This sequence encodes CASSYKDNGGYTF.